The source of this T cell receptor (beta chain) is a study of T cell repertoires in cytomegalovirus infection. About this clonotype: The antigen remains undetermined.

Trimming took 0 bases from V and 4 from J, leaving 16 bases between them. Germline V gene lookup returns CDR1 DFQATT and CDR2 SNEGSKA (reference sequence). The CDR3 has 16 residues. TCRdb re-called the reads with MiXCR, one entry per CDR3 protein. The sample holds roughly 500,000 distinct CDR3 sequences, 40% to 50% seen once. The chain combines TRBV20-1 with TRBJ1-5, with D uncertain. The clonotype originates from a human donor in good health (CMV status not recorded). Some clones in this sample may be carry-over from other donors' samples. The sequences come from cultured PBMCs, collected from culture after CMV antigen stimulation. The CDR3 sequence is CSAREDGTLGNQPQHF. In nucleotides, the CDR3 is TGCAGTGCTAGAGAAGACGGAACCCTTGGGAATCAGCCCCAGCATTTT.